This T cell receptor (beta chain) was observed in a study of Ad26.COV2.S vaccination and SARS-CoV-2 variants. For the study at large: Donor had been placed in the Ad26.COV2.S arm of the COV1001 trial. Ad26.COV2.S given intramuscularly, once or twice 56 days apart.

Study-level results: Substantial breadth was reportedly displayed by spike-specific CD8+ and CD4+ T cell responses after vaccination.

In regard to this clone: Its antigen remains unidentified.

Unmatched junction bases numbered 8, after V lost 1 base and J lost 7 bases. The CDR3 is 15 amino acids. Germline CDR1 and CDR2: SGHVS and FNYEAQ. Treatment described: 15 to 20 received Ad26.COV2.S at low or high dose, single or two shots; several received placebo; per-sample allocation not given. Sample collection was performed on day 63 after the first vaccine or placebo injection. Here immunoSEQ multiplex PCR was the method, and the copy in TCRdb shows in-frame clones only, minus some. The repertoire holds approximately 460,000 clones, with 80% to 90% as singletons. Sequencing used peripheral blood, obtained in a trial of Ad26.COV2.S vaccine versus placebo. The chain joins TRBV7-6 to TRBJ2-7; the match to TRBD1 covers 9 bases. This receptor was taken from a person aged 18 to 65 who received the Ad26.COV2.S COVID-19 vaccine or a placebo. CDR3 sequence reads: CASSLGSGQGNEQYF. The CDR3 DNA follows: TGTGCCAGCAGCTTAGGGTCGGGACAGGGTAATGAGCAGTACTTC.